The present T cell receptor beta chain was sequenced within a study of cytomegalovirus exposure and HLA in healthy donors (dated by TCRdb to the late 2010s). Context from the whole study: An earlier analysis of under 600 of the donors reported more than 250 Gb of sequence data and some 100 million unique TCR beta sequences from 150 million to 200 million T cells. To predict cytomegalovirus infection status, the study brought together high-throughput TCR immunosequencing, statistical association of individual TCRs with disease status, and machine learning. Every repertoire in the discovery cohort had been generated on one and the same sequencing platform. HLA typing included class I and class II loci at four-digit resolution. Genome-wide SNP genotypes for about 65% of the roughly 670 donors were used in a later genetic analysis, which treated that subset as a discovery cohort. An earlier analysis of approximately 640 of the donors applied high-throughput TCR beta sequencing to assess whether each TCR beta V gene segment acted as functional or pseudogenic. In addition to the first cohort of roughly 700 subjects, a separate validation cohort of under 150 different subjects was used. The number of donors typed differed by locus, with roughly 629-640 for A, B, C, DRB1 and DQB1, more than 500 for DQA1, over 600 for DPA1, and around 460 for DPB1. On average, roughly 200,000 unique TCR beta nucleotide sequences were sequenced per donor among about 400 genotyped donors of the cohort, with 15% to 20% of those sequences being non-productive. About 5 DR-DQ haplotypes were handled as single units for association and clustering, since linkage in the cohort was strong. About 280 gigabases of sequencing data and 78 million or so unique TCR sequences were included in an early release covering roughly 600 HLA-typed donors. A later analysis re-analyzed previously published TCR beta repertoires from roughly 600 donors and added high-resolution HLA genotyping to study TCR occurrence patterns. Using immunosequencing, the study profiled T cell repertoires from around 680 subjects and related those repertoires to cytomegalovirus serostatus. In the later analysis, no new phenotypic data were used to find candidate immune exposures; instead, reliance was placed on TCR beta sequences and their occurrence across donors. Donor age, sex, ethnicity and CMV serostatus were collected together with the repertoire data. Of the roughly 400 genotyped donors, 81% fell in the genetic ancestry cluster associated with self-reported Caucasian donors. The aim of the study was to test whether cataloging public T cell receptors could identify signatures of past pathogen exposure. Paper-wide results and their limitations: In both the original and validation cohorts, the classifier was reported to diagnose cytomegalovirus status with high specificity and sensitivity. It was suggested by the authors that the approach could potentially be generalized to other disease states and immunological phenotypes. A later analysis associated some 17,000 TCR beta sequences with specific HLA alleles at a false discovery rate of 0.05. Because HLA typing was missing for some donors at each locus, association tests included only the typed subset. A total of about 180 TCR beta chains were listed by the study as associated with cytomegalovirus. A further reported finding was that TCR beta sequences accurately predicted the HLA-A and HLA-B alleles for most subjects in the first cohort. Several of the top co-occurrence clusters appeared to be linked to parvovirus B19, influenza, CMV and Epstein-Barr virus, according to a later analysis. Sequencing depth was assumed to be roughly uniform across donors in the presence/absence analyses, though that assumption may not hold. A group of highly shared sequence variants was considered likely to be a technical artifact of the sequencing pipeline. Immune exposure information for the cohort was limited to CMV serostatus. When HLA alleles, especially DR and DQ, strongly co-occurred, TCR associations were difficult to assign to individual alleles. In vitro tests confirmed that a few of the cytomegalovirus-associated TCR beta chains recognize cytomegalovirus antigens. A later analysis found that most CMV-associated TCR beta chains appeared HLA-restricted, with HLA associations seemingly driven largely by CMV exposure. An earlier analysis of 587 of the donors showed that most TCR beta V segments appeared in productive rearrangements either about 90% or about 30% of the time, which broadly matched IMGT annotations. Compared with the roughly 670-donor mean, donors in an Asian-associated ancestry cluster had fewer N-insertions in productive TCRs, according to a later genetic analysis. An association between a missense DCLRE1C variant and V-gene and J-gene trimming of TCR beta chains was found in a later genetic analysis and replicated in an independent cohort. Linkage disequilibrium might explain the correlated functional status among segregating V segments, but an unknown experimental factor could not be ruled out. Because counts were too low, under 20 rarely observed V segments, including chromosome 9 orphons, were left out of the earlier analysis of 587 of the donors. Across donors, most TCR sequences were observed very rarely, whereas some public TCRs were present in many individuals. In a later analysis, HLA-associated TCR beta chains showed more clonal expansion and lower generation probabilities than non-associated chains that were equally common. Because the 87-base-pair reads could not distinguish some IMGT-functional V segments, including TRBV6-2 and TRBV6-3, those segments were excluded. This cohort had only TCR beta chains sequenced, and the lack of alpha or paired-chain data limited which features could be detected. A later analysis found that TCR association rates varied across HLA loci, with DRB1 alleles showing the most associated TCRs and HLA-C alleles the fewest.

The library came from the immunoSEQ multiplex PCR assay. The multiplex PCR relied on a mix of 60 forward primers for TCR Vbeta segments and 13 reverse primers for TCR Jbeta segments. The CDR3 region of rearranged TCR beta genes was amplified from genomic DNA by a multiplex PCR assay. The Illumina HiSeq System was used to sequence the amplified TCR beta libraries as 87-base-pair reads. The authors processed their data as follows. A later analysis tallied tens of millions of unique TCR beta chains across the 666 repertoires, and approximately 12 million of those chains were shared by two or more donors. A nearest-neighbor algorithm error-corrected the raw reads and collapsed the reads into unique sequences, merging closely related sequences to remove PCR and sequencing errors. To assign V, D and J gene segments, CDR3 sequences were aligned to IMGT reference sequences. For a sequence to be retained, a match of at least six nucleotides to both a V gene segment and a J gene segment was required. Rearrangements were called productive when the CDR3 lacked stop codons and stayed in frame with V and J; all others were non-productive. CDR3 was defined by IMGT convention, running from the second conserved V-encoded cysteine to the conserved J-encoded phenylalanine. The earlier analysis of about 610 of the donors excluded sequences that lacked an unambiguous match to a single V gene segment. An earlier analysis of almost 600 of the donors classified V segments as functional when productive rearrangements were above 56.7% and as segregating when the standard deviation between donors was above 5%. A statistical classification framework was built for diagnosing cytomegalovirus status from the catalog of TCR beta chain sequences. V and J gene assignment, in a later analysis, came from comparing TCR nucleotide sequences with IMGT/GENE-DB human TR gene sequences. A later analysis assigned CDR3 sequences and most-parsimonious VDJ recombination scenarios with the TCRdist pipeline. In a later analysis, each TCR beta chain was defined by its CDR3 amino acid sequence together with its V-gene family, and reads without a unique V-gene family were excluded. As a way to deal with suspected cross-contamination and a sequencing artifact, a later analysis dropped approximately 570 nucleotide sequences that were highly shared and had low generation probability. In a later analysis, a clonal expansion index for each public chain was calculated from normalized within-repertoire ranks of inferred template counts. In a later analysis, generation probabilities were computed with a VDJ recombination model fitted to out-of-frame rearrangements, and the resulting probabilities were checked against IGoR. A later analysis scored TCR-TCR, TCR-HLA and TCR-CMV co-occurrence with hypergeometric tests, applying a repertoire-size bias correction to TCR pairs. To estimate false discovery rates, a later analysis permuted the HLA or CMV assignments 20 times. A later analysis grouped co-occurring TCRs with DBSCAN, adding TCRdist sequence similarity when clustering within HLA-allele-positive subsets. Co-occurrence clustering excluded repertoires with fewer than 30,000 or more than 120,000 public chains, plus five with anomalous nucleotide sharing. TCRdb holds this immuneACCESS table with in-frame rearrangements only. Some clones are missing; in checked studies, unresolved V genes explain under half, and the rest has no known cause. D and trimming were read from the DNA, whereas the V and J calls and clone size are those reported in that table. The sample yields about 96,000 clones; roughly 74% were counted once. The ten largest clonotypes hold 2.5% to 3.5% of the sample.

To note about this clone: The target of this receptor is not known. No base qualities exist here, and no much larger clone lies one base off it.

The cohort consisted of some 730 healthy bone marrow donors. Cohort members were all nominally healthy when sampled, although unrecorded immune exposures were likely present. The donor was CMV seropositive and was included in the group of 300 or so seropositive cohort members. Every donor gave a peripheral blood sample, and the peripheral blood mononuclear cells from that sample were used for TCR beta sequencing. Genomic DNA was extracted from the blood cell samples with the Qiagen DNeasy Blood Extraction Kit. V loses 0 bases at its end and J loses 7 bases; junction bases beyond the gene matches: 15. In the germline V gene (reference sequence), CDR1 corresponds to GTSNPN and CDR2 to SVGIG. The CDR3 holds 17 amino acids from the cysteine to the phenylalanine. The kept DNA is CDR3 alone, 51 bases in frame from the first base.

The origin of this receptor is a female donor in good health and CMV-seropositive. Sequencing input: PBMCs. The chain links TRBV30 with TRBJ2-4; 7 nucleotides in the junction match TRBD2. Here the CDR3 is given as CAWSVPGRLRGGNIQYF. The sequenced DNA is TGTGCCTGGAGTGTACCGGGTCGTCTCCGGGGAGGGAACATTCAGTACTTC.